This is a list of T cell receptor beta chains from one sample in a study of T cell responses to AZD1222 COVID-19 vaccine. The repertoire was sequenced with immunoSEQ multiplex PCR; TCRdb's copy has only in-frame clones and lacks some. The data hold about 130,000 clones, with around nine tenths observed a single time. Specimen: peripheral blood, collected on day 0 of AZD1222 vaccination. All receptors derive from an adult in good health. Both conserved end residues are part of each CDR3. A D gene is named only where the DNA matches it firmly. Size is omitted from some rows. Given values are once, few, many or a class for expanded clones.

d_call,j_call,clone_size,v_call,cdr3_length,cdr3_aa,cdr3_nt
TRBD2,TRBJ2-5,-,TRBV15,17,CATSRGVGLAGVETQYF,TGTGCCACCAGCAGAGGGGTCGGGCTAGCGGGGGTGGAGACCCAGTACTTC
-,TRBJ2-3,-,TRBV9,12,CASSVRADTQYF,TGTGCCAGCAGCGTAAGGGCAGATACGCAGTATTTT
-,TRBJ2-1,-,TRBV7-3,14,CASSSLTSFGEQFF,TGTGCCAGCAGCTCCCTAACTAGCTTCGGTGAGCAGTTCTTC
TRBD2,TRBJ2-3,-,TRBV7-2,16,CASSRTSGGVTDTQYF,TGTGCCAGCAGTCGGACTAGCGGGGGGGTCACAGATACGCAGTATTTT
-,TRBJ2-7,-,TRBV5-6,14,CASSLTVNSYEQYF,TGTGCCAGCAGCCTGACAGTGAACTCCTACGAGCAGTACTTC
-,TRBJ1-1,-,TRBV2,13,CASSRLIGTEAFF,TGTGCCAGCAGTCGCCTTATTGGCACTGAAGCTTTCTTT
-,TRBJ1-1,-,TRBV10-3,14,CAISHRDGGAEAFF,TGTGCCATCAGCCACCGGGACGGTGGAGCTGAAGCTTTCTTT
TRBD1,TRBJ2-2,-,TRBV6-1,15,CASSEATGESGELFF,TGTGCCAGCAGTGAAGCGACAGGGGAGTCCGGGGAGCTGTTTTTT
-,TRBJ2-1,-,TRBV9,13,CASSVAAGNEQFF,TGTGCCAGCAGCGTAGCTGCAGGCAATGAGCAGTTCTTC
TRBD1,TRBJ1-4,-,TRBV18,14,CASSTGTGGEKLFF,TGTGCCAGCTCTACCGGGACAGGGGGTGAAAAACTGTTTTTT
TRBD1,TRBJ2-1,-,TRBV9,12,CASSTGTGKQFF,TGTGCCAGCAGTACCGGGACAGGAAAGCAGTTCTTC
TRBD1,TRBJ2-7,-,TRBV4-2,17,CASSQALGQTTAYEQYF,TGTGCCAGCAGCCAAGCACTGGGACAGACTACGGCCTACGAGCAGTACTTC
-,TRBJ2-5,-,TRBV5-4,15,CASSEGGKLGETQYF,TGTGCCAGCAGCGAGGGCGGGAAATTAGGGGAGACCCAGTACTTC
-,TRBJ1-1,-,TRBV27,13,CASNTGLGTEAFF,TGTGCCAGCAACACAGGGCTGGGCACTGAAGCTTTCTTT
-,TRBJ2-1,-,TRBV7-6,13,CASSSDVYNEQFF,TGTGCCAGCAGTTCCGACGTCTACAATGAGCAGTTCTTC
-,TRBJ1-5,-,TRBV6-2/TRBV6-3,16,CASSYSWQGLNQPQHF,TGTGCCAGCAGTTACTCGTGGCAGGGACTCAATCAGCCCCAGCATTTT
-,TRBJ2-1,-,TRBV6-5,13,CASAGVRGNEQFF,TGTGCCAGTGCAGGGGTAAGAGGCAATGAGCAGTTCTTC
TRBD1,TRBJ2-7,-,TRBV14,16,CASSQDRTGLGNEQYF,TGTGCCAGCAGCCAAGATAGGACAGGGCTTGGGAACGAGCAGTACTTC
-,TRBJ1-4,-,TRBV10-2,14,CASSDQQGNEKLFF,TGCGCCAGCAGTGATCAGCAGGGGAATGAAAAACTGTTTTTT
TRBD2,TRBJ2-3,few,TRBV27,15,CATSWGLAGTDTQYF,TGTGCCACTTCCTGGGGACTAGCGGGCACAGATACGCAGTATTTT
-,TRBJ2-7,-,TRBV9,14,CASSPRAGAYEQYF,TGTGCCAGCAGCCCCCGGGCAGGGGCCTACGAGCAGTACTTC
TRBD2,TRBJ2-1,-,TRBV5-6,14,CASSPPRTSDEQFF,TGTGCCAGCAGCCCTCCCCGGACTAGCGATGAGCAGTTCTTC
-,TRBJ1-5,-,TRBV19,16,CASRRVGAFSNQPQHF,TGTGCCAGTAGACGGGTGGGGGCCTTTAGCAATCAGCCCCAGCATTTT
TRBD1,TRBJ1-4,-,TRBV5-8,17,CASSLDRGGATNEKLFF,TGTGCCAGCAGCTTGGACAGGGGGGGCGCAACTAATGAAAAACTGTTTTTT
-,TRBJ2-3,-,TRBV19,15,CASSTGFGWTDTQYF,TGTGCCAGTAGCACAGGCTTCGGGTGGACAGATACGCAGTATTTT
-,TRBJ2-7,once,TRBV4-2,13,CASSPTKAYEQYF,TGTGCCAGCAGCCCCACTAAGGCCTACGAGCAGTACTTC
-,TRBJ2-5,-,TRBV9,15,CASTNGGGRGETQYF,TGTGCCAGCACCAACGGAGGCGGACGGGGCGAGACCCAGTACTTC
TRBD1,TRBJ1-2,-,TRBV6-5,15,CASSPTGTGGLGYTF,TGTGCCAGCAGTCCCACCGGGACAGGGGGCCTTGGCTACACCTTC
TRBD1,TRBJ2-7,-,TRBV6-6,14,CASRSPGQGYEQYF,TGTGCCAGCAGGTCACCGGGACAGGGTTACGAGCAGTACTTC
TRBD2,TRBJ2-3,-,TRBV24-1,15,CATSVASGGAGTQYF,TGTGCCACCAGTGTGGCCAGCGGGGGGGCCGGTACGCAGTATTTT
-,TRBJ1-2,-,TRBV29-1,16,CSVEDPARRTIYGYTF,TGCAGCGTTGAAGATCCCGCCAGGCGAACCATCTATGGCTACACCTTC
-,TRBJ2-5,-,TRBV7-9,13,CASSTHNGETQYF,TGTGCCAGCAGCACCCACAACGGGGAGACCCAGTACTTC
-,TRBJ2-7,-,TRBV5-4,14,CASSSVQTGPEQYF,TGTGCCAGCAGCTCCGTCCAAACAGGCCCCGAGCAGTACTTC
-,TRBJ2-4,-,TRBV27,13,CASSFTGVNIQYF,TGTGCCAGCAGCTTCACGGGGGTTAACATTCAGTACTTC
TRBD2,TRBJ2-5,once,TRBV12-3/TRBV12-4,13,CASRASGGETQYF,TGTGCCAGCAGAGCCAGCGGGGGAGAGACCCAGTACTTC
-,TRBJ1-1,once,TRBV7-2,16,CASSLVGRGLNTEAFF,TGTGCCAGCAGCTTAGTCGGAAGGGGTCTGAACACTGAAGCTTTCTTT
-,TRBJ2-7,-,TRBV21-1,12,CASRPRTDEQYF,TGTGCCAGCAGACCCCGAACGGACGAGCAGTACTTC
-,TRBJ2-3,few,TRBV5-1,14,CASTPYSTPDTQYF,TGCGCCAGCACCCCGTATTCGACCCCAGATACGCAGTATTTT
TRBD1,TRBJ1-6,-,TRBV15,15,CATSRERQGHSPLHF,TGTGCCACCAGCAGAGAGAGACAGGGTCATTCACCCCTCCACTTT
TRBD2,TRBJ2-7,-,TRBV11-2,14,CASSASGGAYEQYF,TGTGCCTCCTCCGCCAGCGGGGGGGCCTACGAGCAGTACTTC
TRBD1,TRBJ1-6,-,TRBV6-6,16,CASSYRAGTDYSPLHF,TGTGCCAGCAGTTATCGAGCCGGGACAGATTATTCACCCCTCCACTTT
TRBD1,TRBJ2-7,-,TRBV3-1/TRBV3-2,13,CASSAQGAEEQYF,TGTGCCAGCAGCGCACAGGGGGCGGAAGAGCAGTACTTC
TRBD2,TRBJ2-7,-,TRBV4-3,17,CASSQGSGGGGSDEQYF,TGCGCCAGCAGCCAAGGGTCGGGCGGCGGGGGGTCTGATGAGCAGTACTTC
-,TRBJ2-7,once,TRBV6-5,15,CASSYSISNTYEQYF,TGTGCCAGCAGTTACTCGATTTCAAACACCTACGAGCAGTACTTC
TRBD2,TRBJ2-3,-,TRBV3-1/TRBV3-2,20,CASSQPAGLAGGPVIDTQYF,TGTGCCAGCAGCCAACCCGCGGGACTAGCGGGGGGGCCTGTGATCGATACGCAGTATTTT
-,TRBJ1-1,-,TRBV29-1,10,CSVFREEAFF,TGCAGCGTTTTCAGAGAGGAAGCTTTCTTT
-,TRBJ2-3,-,TRBV10-2,13,CASRKTSTDTQYF,TGCGCCAGCAGAAAAACTAGCACAGATACGCAGTATTTT
-,TRBJ1-6,-,TRBV30,12,CAWQGSGSPLHF,TGTGCCTGGCAGGGGTCTGGTTCACCCCTCCACTTT
-,TRBJ1-1,-,TRBV11-2,13,CASSLFPDSEAFF,TGTGCCAGCAGCTTATTCCCAGATTCTGAAGCTTTCTTT
-,TRBJ1-4,-,TRBV14,16,CASSQGRAPSNEKLFF,TGTGCCAGCAGCCAAGGGCGGGCACCCTCAAATGAAAAACTGTTTTTT
TRBD2,TRBJ2-3,-,TRBV12-5,16,CASGQLAVPGTDTQYF,TGTGCTAGTGGGCAACTAGCGGTCCCCGGCACAGATACGCAGTATTTT
-,TRBJ1-1,-,TRBV7-3,15,CASSLSAGVLTEAFF,TGTGCCAGCAGCTTATCGGCAGGGGTTTTGACTGAAGCTTTCTTT